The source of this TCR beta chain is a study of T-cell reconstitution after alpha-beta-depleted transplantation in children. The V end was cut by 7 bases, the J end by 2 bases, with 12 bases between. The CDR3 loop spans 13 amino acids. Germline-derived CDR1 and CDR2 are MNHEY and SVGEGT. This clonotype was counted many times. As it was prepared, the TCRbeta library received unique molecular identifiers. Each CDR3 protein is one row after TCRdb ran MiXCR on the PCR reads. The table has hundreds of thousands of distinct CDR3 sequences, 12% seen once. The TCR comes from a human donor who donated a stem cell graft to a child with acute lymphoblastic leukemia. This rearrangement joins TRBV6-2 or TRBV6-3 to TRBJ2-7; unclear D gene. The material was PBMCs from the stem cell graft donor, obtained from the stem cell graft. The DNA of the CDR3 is TGTGCCAGCATGGTACCGATTACCTACGAGCAGTACTTC. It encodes CASMVPITYEQYF.